The 11 T cell receptor beta chains given below trace back to one sample, sequenced in a study of T cells expressing NK-cell markers. Reprocessing the 5' RACE reads, TCRdb reports a single entry for every CDR3 protein and omits DNA. The listing records roughly 420,000 distinct CDR3 sequences. The specimen sequenced was blood T cells: a sorted CD56 or NKG2C T cell subset, CD4+ or CD8+ T cells, or bulk PBMC T cells (not recorded which). The source is a woman between 18 and 75 years old in good health.

V usage is TRBV20-1 and J usage is TRBJ1-2; the TCRdb D gene call, TRBD1, has no DNA to confirm it. The CDR3 spans 13 residues. Germline V gene lookup returns CDR1 DFQATT and CDR2 SNEGSKA (reference sequence). The CDR3 spells CSARATGAGGYTF.

The chain is built from TRBV12-3 or TRBV12-4 and TRBJ2-1. This CDR3 spans 15 amino acids. The chain's CDR3 is CASSLEGDWGNEQFF.

The chain carries TRBV6-5 and TRBJ1-1; the D call of TRBD1 rests on TCRdb alone, since no DNA is present to check it. This CDR3 has 15 residues. Per germline, CDR1 MNHEY and CDR2 SVGAGI. CDR3 loop: CASSSQQGGNTEAFF.

The V and J genes are TRBV13 and TRBJ2-1. The CDR3 loop spans 13 amino acids. In germline, CDR1 is PRHDT, CDR2 FYEKMQ (reference sequence). The CDR3 protein is CASSLARYNEQFF.

This chain connects TRBV19 to TRBJ2-1; checking the TCRdb D call of TRBD1 is not possible without DNA. The germline V gene has CDR1 LNHDA and CDR2 SQIVND (reference sequence). The CDR3 spans 14 residues. The CDR3 spells CASRDRAGVDEQFF. Complete variable domain (other parts from reference TRBV19 and TRBJ2-1): DGGITQSPKYLFRKEGQNVTLSCEQNLNHDAMYWYRQDPGQGLRLIYYSQIVNDFQKGDIAEGYSVSREKKESFPLTVTSAQKNPTAFYLCASRDRAGVDEQFFGPGTRLTVL.

The V and J genes are TRBV10-3 and TRBJ1-6; TCRdb's D gene call, TRBD1, goes unchecked for lack of DNA. Germline V gene sequence: CDR1 ENHRY, CDR2 SYGVKD. CDR3 size: 14 residues. The CDR3 is CAIRNTGGDSPLHF.

V gene TRBV5-6 combines with J gene TRBJ2-1; TCRdb outputs TRBD2, but without DNA this stays unchecked. The CDR3 loop spans 18 amino acids. The V gene's germline CDR1 is SGHDT and CDR2 YYEEEE. The CDR3 sequence is CASSLGLAGGRPKNEQFF.

CDR3 loop: CASSLEGGGDTGNTIYF. The chain has TRBV7-7 and TRBJ1-3; TCRdb's D call of TRBD1 is untestable without DNA. The CDR3 contains 17 residues. Germline values: CDR1 SSHAT, CDR2 FNYEAQ (reference sequence).

The chain joins TRBV4-1 to TRBJ2-5; the D call of TRBD2 rests on TCRdb alone, since no DNA is present to check it. The CDR3 spans 16 residues. CDR1 and CDR2 (germline): MGHRA, YSYEKL. The CDR3 sequence is CASSLRLAGVQETQYF.

The chain combines TRBV7-8 with TRBJ2-1. This CDR3 comprises 13 residues. The germline gives CDR1 SGHVS, CDR2 FQNEAQ. CDR3 loop: CASSSRARGEQFF.

The V call is TRBV3-1, the J call TRBJ2-5; as DNA is missing, the TRBD1 call by TCRdb cannot be tested. This CDR3 spans 17 amino acids. The germline gives CDR1 LGHDT, CDR2 YNNKEL (reference sequence). CDR3 in amino acids: CASSQDPLGGTEETQYF.